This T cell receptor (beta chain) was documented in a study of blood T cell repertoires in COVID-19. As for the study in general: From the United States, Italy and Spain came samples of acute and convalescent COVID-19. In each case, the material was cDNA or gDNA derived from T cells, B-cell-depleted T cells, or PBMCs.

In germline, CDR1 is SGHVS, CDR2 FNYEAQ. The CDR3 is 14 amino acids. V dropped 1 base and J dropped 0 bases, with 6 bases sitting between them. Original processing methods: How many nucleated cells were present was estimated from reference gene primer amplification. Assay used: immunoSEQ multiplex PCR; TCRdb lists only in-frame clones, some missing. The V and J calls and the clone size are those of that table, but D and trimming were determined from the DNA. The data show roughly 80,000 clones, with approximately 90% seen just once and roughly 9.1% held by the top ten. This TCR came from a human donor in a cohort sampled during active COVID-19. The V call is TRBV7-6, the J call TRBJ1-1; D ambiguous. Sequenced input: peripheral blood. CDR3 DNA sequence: TGTGCCAGCAGCTTAGGGACTATGAACACTGAAGCTTTCTTT. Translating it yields CASSLGTMNTEAFF.